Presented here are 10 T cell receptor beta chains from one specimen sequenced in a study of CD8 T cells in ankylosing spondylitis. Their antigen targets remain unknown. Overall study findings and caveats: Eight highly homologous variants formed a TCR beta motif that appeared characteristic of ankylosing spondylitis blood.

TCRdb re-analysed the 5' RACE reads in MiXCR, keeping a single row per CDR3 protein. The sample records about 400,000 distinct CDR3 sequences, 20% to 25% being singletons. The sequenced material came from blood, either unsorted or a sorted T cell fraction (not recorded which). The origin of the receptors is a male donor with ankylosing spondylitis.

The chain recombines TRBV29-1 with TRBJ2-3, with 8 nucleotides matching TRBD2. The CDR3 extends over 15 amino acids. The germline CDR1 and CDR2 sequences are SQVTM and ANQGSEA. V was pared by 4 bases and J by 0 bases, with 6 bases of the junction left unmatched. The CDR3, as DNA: TGCAGCGTTGTTATGGCTAGCGGGAGCACAGATACGCAGTATTTT. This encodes CSVVMASGSTDTQYF.

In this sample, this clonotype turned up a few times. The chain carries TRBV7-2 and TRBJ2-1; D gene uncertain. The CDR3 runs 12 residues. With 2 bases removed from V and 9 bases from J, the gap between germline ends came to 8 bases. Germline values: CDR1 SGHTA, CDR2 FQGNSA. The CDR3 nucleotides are TGTGCCAGCAGCTTAAATGTGGGTGAGCAGTTCTTC. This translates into CASSLNVGEQFF.

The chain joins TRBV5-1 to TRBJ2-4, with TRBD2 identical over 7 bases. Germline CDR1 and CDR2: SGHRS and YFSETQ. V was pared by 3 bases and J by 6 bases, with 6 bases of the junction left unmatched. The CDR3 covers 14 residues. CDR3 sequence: CASSSAGTTNIQYF. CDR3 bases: TGCGCCAGCAGCTCAGCCGGGACTACAAACATTCAGTACTTC.

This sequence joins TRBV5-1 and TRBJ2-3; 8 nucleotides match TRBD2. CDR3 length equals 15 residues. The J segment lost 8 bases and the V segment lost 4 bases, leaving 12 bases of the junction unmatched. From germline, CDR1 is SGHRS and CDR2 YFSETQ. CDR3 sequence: CASSQASGPGGTQYF. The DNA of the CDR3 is TGCGCCAGCAGCCAAGCTAGCGGGCCTGGAGGTACGCAGTATTTT.

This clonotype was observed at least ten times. CDR3 in amino acids: CASSQGLPKETQYF. CDR3 in DNA: TGTGCCAGCAGTCAGGGACTACCGAAAGAGACCCAGTACTTC. The genes are TRBV27 and TRBJ2-5, with TRBD2 identical over 7 bases. The germline V gene encodes CDR1 MNHEY and CDR2 SMNVEV (reference sequence). The CDR3 is 14 amino acids. J gave up 3 bases and V 5 bases, and 6 bases lay outside the gene matches.

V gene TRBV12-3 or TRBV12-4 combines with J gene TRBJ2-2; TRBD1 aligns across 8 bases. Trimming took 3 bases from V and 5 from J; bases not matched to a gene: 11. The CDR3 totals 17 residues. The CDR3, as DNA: TGTGCCAGCAGTTTTTCCGGCCCAGGGGGCAATACCGGGGAGCTGTTTTTT. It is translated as CASSFSGPGGNTGELFF.

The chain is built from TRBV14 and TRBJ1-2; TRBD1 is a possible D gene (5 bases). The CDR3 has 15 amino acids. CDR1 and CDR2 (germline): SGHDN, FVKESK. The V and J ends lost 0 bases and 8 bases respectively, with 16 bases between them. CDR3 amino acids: CASSQDRGGYRGYTF. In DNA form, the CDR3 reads TGTGCCAGCAGCCAAGATCGTGGGGGATACAGGGGCTACACCTTC. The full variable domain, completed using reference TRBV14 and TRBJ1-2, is EAGVTQFPSHSVIEKGQTVTLRCDPISGHDNLYWYRRVMGKEIKFLLHFVKESKQDESGMPNNRFLAERTGGTYSTLKVQPAELEDSGVYFCASSQDRGGYRGYTFGSGTRLTVV.

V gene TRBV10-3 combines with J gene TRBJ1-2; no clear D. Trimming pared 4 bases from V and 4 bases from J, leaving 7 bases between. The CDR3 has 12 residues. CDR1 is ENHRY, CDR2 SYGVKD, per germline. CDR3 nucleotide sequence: TGTGCCATCAGTGGAGGGTCCTATGGCTACACCTTC. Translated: CAISGGSYGYTF.

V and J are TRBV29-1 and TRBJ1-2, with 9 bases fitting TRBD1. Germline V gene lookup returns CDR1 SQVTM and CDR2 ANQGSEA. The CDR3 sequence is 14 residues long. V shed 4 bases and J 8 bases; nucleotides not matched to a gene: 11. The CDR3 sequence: CSVGETGGRSGYTF. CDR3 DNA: TGCAGCGTTGGCGAGACAGGGGGGAGGTCGGGCTACACCTTC.

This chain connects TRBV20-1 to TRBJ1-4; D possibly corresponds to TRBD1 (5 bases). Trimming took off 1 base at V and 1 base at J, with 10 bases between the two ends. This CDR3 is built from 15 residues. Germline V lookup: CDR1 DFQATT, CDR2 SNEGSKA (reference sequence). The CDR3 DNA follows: TGCAGTGCTAGAGGCAGGGTGGAAACTAATGAAAAACTGTTTTTT. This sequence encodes CSARGRVETNEKLFF.